Listed below are T cell receptor beta chains from one sample, sequenced in a study of T cells after yellow fever vaccination. TCRdb re-analysed the 5' RACE reads in MiXCR, keeping a single row per CDR3 protein. The sample carries approximately 110,000 distinct CDR3 sequences, about 7.4% recorded once. The sequenced sample was CD4+ T cells sorted from PBMCs, obtained roughly 10 days after the first yellow fever vaccination. These receptors were taken from a man between 18 and 35 years old who received the YFV17D yellow fever vaccine. The CDR3 runs from the conserved cysteine through the conserved F or W. A D gene is named only where the DNA matches it firmly. Only some rows state a clone size, as once, few, many or a class for expanded clones.

abundance: many; d_gene: -; v_gene: TRBV4-2; j_gene: TRBJ2-5; CDR3nt: TGTGCCAGCAGTCAACGGACCCTGGAGACCCAGTACTTC; CDR3aa: CASSQRTLETQYF
abundance: many; d_gene: TRBD1; v_gene: TRBV28; j_gene: TRBJ1-6; CDR3nt: TGTGCCAGCAGGGGACTAGGGGGCGCCTCCTATAATTCACCCCTCCACTTT; CDR3aa: CASRGLGGASYNSPLHF
abundance: -; d_gene: TRBD1; v_gene: TRBV25-1; j_gene: TRBJ2-2; CDR3nt: TGTGCCAGCAGTACGACAGGGGCCGGGGAGCTGTTTTTT; CDR3aa: CASSTTGAGELFF
abundance: many; d_gene: -; v_gene: TRBV12-5; j_gene: TRBJ2-5; CDR3nt: TGTGCTAGTGGTTCCCGACCCCTGGAAGAGACCCAGTACTTC; CDR3aa: CASGSRPLEETQYF
abundance: many; d_gene: TRBD1; v_gene: TRBV15; j_gene: TRBJ2-7; CDR3nt: TGTGCCACCAGCAGAGACAGGGGGTACGAGCAGTACTTC; CDR3aa: CATSRDRGYEQYF
abundance: many; d_gene: -; v_gene: TRBV20-1; j_gene: TRBJ2-3; CDR3nt: TGCAGTGCTAGAGAGGACGGGCCAGATACGCAGTATTTT; CDR3aa: CSAREDGPDTQYF
abundance: many; d_gene: -; v_gene: TRBV4-1; j_gene: TRBJ1-1; CDR3nt: TGCGCCAGCAGCCCCATAGGGGAAGAAGCTTTCTTT; CDR3aa: CASSPIGEEAFF
abundance: many; d_gene: -; v_gene: TRBV7-6; j_gene: TRBJ2-1; CDR3nt: TGTGCCAGCAGCTCGCCCTACAGGGGAGGTTACAATGAGCAGTTCTTC; CDR3aa: CASSSPYRGGYNEQFF
abundance: many; d_gene: -; v_gene: TRBV7-3; j_gene: TRBJ2-2; CDR3nt: TGTGCCAGCAGCTCCATTGGAGGGACGAACACCGGGGAGCTGTTTTTT; CDR3aa: CASSSIGGTNTGELFF
abundance: -; d_gene: -; v_gene: TRBV27; j_gene: TRBJ2-2; CDR3nt: TGTGCCAGCAGGACGAGAGTAACGAACACCGGGGAGCTGTTTTTT; CDR3aa: CASRTRVTNTGELFF
abundance: many; d_gene: -; v_gene: TRBV6-1; j_gene: TRBJ2-7; CDR3nt: TGTGCCAGCAGTGAAGGATTCCCACGGCACTACGAGCAGTACTTC; CDR3aa: CASSEGFPRHYEQYF
abundance: many; d_gene: TRBD2; v_gene: TRBV7-2; j_gene: TRBJ2-5; CDR3nt: TGTGCCAGCAGCTTAACGGGGGGTCTAGAGACCCAGTACTTC; CDR3aa: CASSLTGGLETQYF
abundance: many; d_gene: -; v_gene: TRBV12-3/TRBV12-4; j_gene: TRBJ1-6; CDR3nt: TGTGCCAGCAGTTTGTGGGACGGTAATTCACCCCTCCACTTT; CDR3aa: CASSLWDGNSPLHF
abundance: many; d_gene: -; v_gene: TRBV5-4; j_gene: TRBJ2-5; CDR3nt: TGTGCCAGCAGCGCGAACAGTGGGGCGCAAGAGACCCAGTACTTC; CDR3aa: CASSANSGAQETQYF
abundance: -; d_gene: TRBD1; v_gene: TRBV5-1; j_gene: TRBJ2-2; CDR3nt: TGCGCCAGCAGCTTGTGGACAGGGACCGGGGAGCTGTTTTTT; CDR3aa: CASSLWTGTGELFF
abundance: many; d_gene: TRBD1; v_gene: TRBV7-2; j_gene: TRBJ2-7; CDR3nt: TGTGCCAGCAGCCCGAGACAGGGGGGCGAGCAGTACTTC; CDR3aa: CASSPRQGGEQYF
abundance: once; d_gene: -; v_gene: TRBV2; j_gene: TRBJ1-1; CDR3nt: TGTGCCAGCAACCTTGAGAGGACTGAAGCTTTCTTT; CDR3aa: CASNLERTEAFF
abundance: many; d_gene: -; v_gene: TRBV9; j_gene: TRBJ1-1; CDR3nt: TGTGCCAGCTCCGCCAGGGGAACTGAAGCTTTCTTT; CDR3aa: CASSARGTEAFF
abundance: many; d_gene: -; v_gene: TRBV12-3/TRBV12-4; j_gene: TRBJ2-3; CDR3nt: TGTGCCAGCAGTCCATTCGCGGGTACTCCGCAGTATTTT; CDR3aa: CASSPFAGTPQYF
abundance: many; d_gene: -; v_gene: TRBV7-2; j_gene: TRBJ2-1; CDR3nt: TGTGCCAGCAGCGAAGGGGCCCCTAATGAGCAGTTCTTC; CDR3aa: CASSEGAPNEQFF
abundance: -; d_gene: -; v_gene: TRBV20-1; j_gene: TRBJ2-5; CDR3nt: TGCAGTGCAGGGGCCAACCAAGAGACCCAGTACTTC; CDR3aa: CSAGANQETQYF
abundance: many; d_gene: TRBD2; v_gene: TRBV14; j_gene: TRBJ2-1; CDR3nt: TGTGCCAGCAGCCAAGATAGAGGTAGCGGGGGGTGGAATGAGCAGTTCTTC; CDR3aa: CASSQDRGSGGWNEQFF
abundance: few; d_gene: -; v_gene: TRBV20-1; j_gene: TRBJ2-5; CDR3nt: TGCAGTGCTAGAGCCCCGTGGAGCCAGTACTTC; CDR3aa: CSARAPWSQYF
abundance: -; d_gene: -; v_gene: TRBV4-2; j_gene: TRBJ1-1; CDR3nt: TGTGCCAGCAGCCAAGATACCGACCTGAGGGGGGCTTTCTTT; CDR3aa: CASSQDTDLRGAFF
abundance: many; d_gene: -; v_gene: TRBV20-1; j_gene: TRBJ2-7; CDR3nt: TGCAGTGCGGCGGACGTCGGACAGTACTTC; CDR3aa: CSAADVGQYF
abundance: many; d_gene: TRBD1; v_gene: TRBV4-2; j_gene: TRBJ2-2; CDR3nt: TGTGCCAGCAGCCCACAGGGGTCGAACACCGGGGAGCTGTTTTTT; CDR3aa: CASSPQGSNTGELFF
abundance: many; d_gene: -; v_gene: TRBV7-6; j_gene: TRBJ2-1; CDR3nt: TGTGCCAGCAGCTTGGGGCCCGACGCCTACAATGAGCAGTTCTTC; CDR3aa: CASSLGPDAYNEQFF
abundance: many; d_gene: -; v_gene: TRBV3-1; j_gene: TRBJ1-1; CDR3nt: TGTGCCAGCAGCCAAGACCCGGGGAGGTACACTGAAGCTTTCTTT; CDR3aa: CASSQDPGRYTEAFF
abundance: -; d_gene: -; v_gene: TRBV7-8; j_gene: TRBJ2-3; CDR3nt: TGTGCCAGCAGCTCTCCCTCCCCGGGGGCCGGGGATACGCAGTATTTT; CDR3aa: CASSSPSPGAGDTQYF
abundance: many; d_gene: -; v_gene: TRBV18; j_gene: TRBJ1-4; CDR3nt: TGTGCCAGCTCACCGGCGACAGGCGCTGAGGAAAAACTGTTTTTT; CDR3aa: CASSPATGAEEKLFF
abundance: few; d_gene: -; v_gene: TRBV20-1; j_gene: TRBJ1-3; CDR3nt: TGCAGTGCTAGAGATCCCGCCGGGTCTGGAAACACCATATATTTT; CDR3aa: CSARDPAGSGNTIYF
abundance: -; d_gene: -; v_gene: TRBV10-3; j_gene: TRBJ1-1; CDR3nt: TGTGCCATCTACCCGGTCCCTCCGGTCCTAAACACTGAAGCTTTCTTT; CDR3aa: CAIYPVPPVLNTEAFF
abundance: many; d_gene: -; v_gene: TRBV4-3; j_gene: TRBJ1-5; CDR3nt: TGCGCCAGCAGCCTGACTGGCGGGCAGCCCCAGCATTTT; CDR3aa: CASSLTGGQPQHF
abundance: many; d_gene: TRBD1; v_gene: TRBV28; j_gene: TRBJ1-3; CDR3nt: TGTGCCAGCAGCCCGCCGGGACAGACGAGCTCTGGAAACACCATATATTTT; CDR3aa: CASSPPGQTSSGNTIYF
abundance: many; d_gene: -; v_gene: TRBV30; j_gene: TRBJ2-1; CDR3nt: TGTGCCTGGAGTGCCTACAATGAGCAGTTCTTC; CDR3aa: CAWSAYNEQFF
abundance: many; d_gene: -; v_gene: TRBV6-6; j_gene: TRBJ1-2; CDR3nt: TGTGCCAGCAGGGGAGGGGAAAACTATGGCTACACCTTC; CDR3aa: CASRGGENYGYTF
abundance: many; d_gene: -; v_gene: TRBV25-1; j_gene: TRBJ1-1; CDR3nt: TGTGCCAGCAGTGAACCAGACAGGAGTTACGCTGAAGCTTTCTTT; CDR3aa: CASSEPDRSYAEAFF
abundance: many; d_gene: TRBD2; v_gene: TRBV20-1; j_gene: TRBJ2-1; CDR3nt: TGCAGTGCTCCGGGACTAGCGGGCCGCGGGCAGTTCTTC; CDR3aa: CSAPGLAGRGQFF
abundance: many; d_gene: -; v_gene: TRBV12-3/TRBV12-4; j_gene: TRBJ2-1; CDR3nt: TGTGCCAGCAGGCCCCGGGGGAGCTCCTACAATGAGCAGTTCTTC; CDR3aa: CASRPRGSSYNEQFF
abundance: many; d_gene: -; v_gene: TRBV3-1; j_gene: TRBJ2-7; CDR3nt: TGTGCCAGCAGACCTACAGGTTTAGGCGAGCAGTACTTC; CDR3aa: CASRPTGLGEQYF
abundance: many; d_gene: -; v_gene: TRBV5-1; j_gene: TRBJ1-4; CDR3nt: TGCGCCAGCAGCTTGGGGATTGCAACTAATGAAAAACTGTTTTTT; CDR3aa: CASSLGIATNEKLFF
abundance: many; d_gene: TRBD1; v_gene: TRBV2; j_gene: TRBJ2-3; CDR3nt: TGTGCCAGCACGGGACAGGGCGCAGATACGCAGTATTTT; CDR3aa: CASTGQGADTQYF
abundance: few; d_gene: -; v_gene: TRBV19; j_gene: TRBJ1-4; CDR3nt: TGTGCCAGTAGGAGGGGCAGGGCGGATGAAAAACTGTTTTTT; CDR3aa: CASRRGRADEKLFF
abundance: many; d_gene: -; v_gene: TRBV25-1; j_gene: TRBJ1-1; CDR3nt: TGTGCCAGCAGTGAGGCAGGGGTGATTACTGAAGCTTTCTTT; CDR3aa: CASSEAGVITEAFF
abundance: many; d_gene: -; v_gene: TRBV7-3; j_gene: TRBJ2-2; CDR3nt: TGTGCCAGCAAGGGATGGGGGCAAAACACCGGGGAGCTGTTTTTT; CDR3aa: CASKGWGQNTGELFF
abundance: many; d_gene: -; v_gene: TRBV12-3/TRBV12-4; j_gene: TRBJ2-1; CDR3nt: TGTGCCAGCAGCCCGGGGCAGACGAGCTCCTACAATGAGCAGTTCTTC; CDR3aa: CASSPGQTSSYNEQFF
abundance: many; d_gene: -; v_gene: TRBV20-1; j_gene: TRBJ2-3; CDR3nt: TGCAGTGCCCCCAGACGAGTATTCACAGATACGCAGTATTTT; CDR3aa: CSAPRRVFTDTQYF
abundance: many; d_gene: -; v_gene: TRBV18; j_gene: TRBJ2-7; CDR3nt: TGTGCCAGCTCACCCCTCGTCAGCTACGAGCAGTACTTC; CDR3aa: CASSPLVSYEQYF
abundance: -; d_gene: TRBD1; v_gene: TRBV6-5; j_gene: TRBJ1-6; CDR3nt: TGTGCCAGCAGTTACAGCTTGGGACAGGCCCTAAATTCACCCCTCCACTTT; CDR3aa: CASSYSLGQALNSPLHF
abundance: -; d_gene: -; v_gene: TRBV6-6; j_gene: TRBJ1-2; CDR3nt: TGTGCCAGCAGTTACGGGGACTATGGCTACACCTTC; CDR3aa: CASSYGDYGYTF
abundance: many; d_gene: -; v_gene: TRBV4-1; j_gene: TRBJ2-1; CDR3nt: TGCGCCAGCAGCTTTGTTCCGGGACGAGGAGGCAATGAGCAGTTCTTC; CDR3aa: CASSFVPGRGGNEQFF
abundance: many; d_gene: TRBD1; v_gene: TRBV12-3/TRBV12-4; j_gene: TRBJ2-1; CDR3nt: TGTGCCAGCAGTGGCCGGGACAGGGGTATTCATGAGCAGTTCTTC; CDR3aa: CASSGRDRGIHEQFF
abundance: many; d_gene: -; v_gene: TRBV10-3; j_gene: TRBJ1-6; CDR3nt: TGTGCCATCAGGTCGGTAGGTGATTCACCCCTCCACTTT; CDR3aa: CAIRSVGDSPLHF
abundance: -; d_gene: -; v_gene: TRBV5-1; j_gene: TRBJ2-7; CDR3nt: TGCGCCAGCAGCTTGGCCCAGGCAGGCCCTTGGGAGCAGTACTTC; CDR3aa: CASSLAQAGPWEQYF
abundance: few; d_gene: TRBD2; v_gene: TRBV4-3; j_gene: TRBJ2-3; CDR3nt: TGCGCCAGCAGCCAAGACGGTGCGGGGGGGTCAGATACGCAGTATTTT; CDR3aa: CASSQDGAGGSDTQYF
abundance: many; d_gene: -; v_gene: TRBV7-2; j_gene: TRBJ2-7; CDR3nt: TGTGCCAGCAGCTTGGACAGAAGCTACGAGCAGTACTTC; CDR3aa: CASSLDRSYEQYF